This T cell receptor beta chain was found in a study of human T cells and chemical hapten exposure. Overall study: Cases of alopecia areata, totalis or universalis occurred in a predominantly female patient group.

The CDR3 runs 16 residues. With 2 bases removed from V and 7 bases from J, the gap between germline ends came to 18 bases. Germline CDR1 and CDR2: LGHDT and YNNKEL (reference sequence). Time point: patch test 2, 6 weeks after DPC sensitization. Noted treatment: therapeutic diphenylcyclopropenone sensitization with weekly scalp DPC. Each donor was an alopecia patient between 18 and 70 years of age who qualified for DPC. Individual cDNA molecules (in the library) carried attached unique molecular identifiers. MiXCR, run by TCRdb on the RACE reads, gives a single entry per CDR3 protein. The profile covers about 40,000 distinct CDR3 sequences, with more than 8.5% appearing a single time and 15% taken by the ten largest.

Sample: whole blood, taken in connection with sensitization to the hapten diphenylcyclopropenone (DPC). This clonotype was obtained from a woman aged 40 to 50 with alopecia areata. Some clones in this sample may be carry-over from other donors' samples. The chain joins TRBV3-1 to TRBJ1-3; D ambiguous. The CDR3 sequence: CASSQRAPGDGNTIYF. CDR3 nucleotides: TGTGCCAGCAGCCAAAGAGCACCAGGAGACGGGAACACCATATATTTT.